The 20 T cell receptor beta chains below were found in one sample sequenced in a study of blood T cell repertoires in COVID-19. Sequenced by immunoSEQ multiplex PCR; TCRdb stores in-frame clones only, minus some. The sample consists of around 150,000 clones, around 86% of them appearing once. Sequenced: peripheral blood. These receptors originate from a man aged 45-65 years with active COVID-19.

The rearrangement links TRBV11-3 to TRBJ2-1, with D hard to call. Per germline, CDR1 SGHNT and CDR2 YENEEA. The CDR3 extends over 13 amino acids. The germline V and J ends were trimmed by 3 bases and 2 bases, with 5 bases remaining between them. CDR3 bases: TGTGCCAGCAGCTTGACTGCCTACAATGAGCAGTTCTTC. Encoded protein: CASSLTAYNEQFF.

In its sample, this clone was seen once. The V and J genes are TRBV4-1 and TRBJ2-7; 10 positions agree with TRBD2. CDR1 is MGHRA, CDR2 YSYEKL, per germline. V lost 2 bases, J lost 2 bases, and 6 bases stayed unmatched. The CDR3 contains 16 residues. The CDR3 DNA is TGCGCCAGCAGCCAAACCCTAGCGGGGGCCCCCTACGAGCAGTACTTC. Amino acid sequence: CASSQTLAGAPYEQYF.

The V gene is TRBV7-2, the J gene TRBJ1-2, with D tentatively TRBD1 (6 bases). The V end was cut by 5 bases, the J end by 4 bases, with 23 bases between. The germline V gene has CDR1 SGHTA and CDR2 FQGNSA. This CDR3 spans 17 amino acids. The chain's CDR3 is CASSLTQNRERSYGYTF. The CDR3, as DNA: TGTGCCAGCAGCCTCACCCAAAACAGGGAAAGAAGCTATGGCTACACCTTC.

The V gene is TRBV30, the J gene TRBJ1-6, with D hard to call. Trimming took 8 bases from V and 9 from J, leaving 14 bases between them. This CDR3 comprises 12 residues. The V gene's germline CDR1 is GTSNPN and CDR2 SVGIG (reference sequence). The CDR3 region has the DNA TGTGCCGGAAGGCAGGAAGTTTCACCCCTCCACTTT. This codes for CAGRQEVSPLHF. The entire variable domain, with the rest obtained from reference TRBV30 and TRBJ1-6, is as follows: SQTIHQWPATLVQPVGSPLSLECTVEGTSNPNLYWYRQAAGRGLQLLFYSVGIGQISSEVPQNLSASRPQDRQFILSSKKLLLSDSGFYLCAGRQEVSPLHFGNGTRLTVT.

The chain couples TRBV5-1 to TRBJ2-3, with D hard to call. V lost 4 bases to trimming and J lost 4 bases, with 7 bases between them. CDR3 length: 12 residues. CDR1 SGHRS and CDR2 YFSETQ come from the germline V gene. The CDR3 DNA sequence: TGCGCCAGCAGCCCATACTCAGATACGCAGTATTTT. Protein sequence: CASSPYSDTQYF.

This rearrangement joins TRBV11-2 to TRBJ2-2; D is undetermined. This CDR3 spans 16 amino acids. V lost 2 bases and J 4 bases, leaving 14 bases between the germline ends. From germline, CDR1 is SGHAT and CDR2 FQNNGV. The CDR3 sequence is CASSLPPNSPTGELFF. As DNA, the CDR3 is TGTGCCAGCAGCTTACCCCCTAACTCGCCCACCGGGGAGCTGTTTTTT.

V gene TRBV12-3 or TRBV12-4 combines with J gene TRBJ2-5; D unresolved. The CDR3 length is 13 residues. Deletions cut 8 bases from V and 7 bases from J, with 17 bases between. In nucleotides, the CDR3 is TGTGCCAGCTGCCTGACCCGAGGTGGGACCCAGTACTTC. It encodes CASCLTRGGTQYF.

This clone occurred a few times. The chain is built from TRBV30 and TRBJ1-4; TRBD1 might be the D (5 bases). Germline loops: CDR1 GTSNPN, CDR2 SVGIG (reference sequence). The CDR3 totals 14 residues. The V end lost 1 base, the J end lost 6 bases, and 12 bases lay between the germline ends. CDR3 sequence reads: CAWSGVRVDEKLFF. CDR3 nucleotides: TGTGCCTGGAGTGGGGTCAGGGTGGATGAAAAACTGTTTTTT.

This chain uses TRBV2 with TRBJ1-2; 9 bases align to TRBD1. Trimming at V came to 7 bases and at J to 14 bases, leaving 14 bases not matched to a gene. This CDR3 is 13 amino acids long. The germline V gene encodes CDR1 SNHLY and CDR2 FYNNEI. CDR3 sequence: CASMRGQGLPSTF. CDR3 DNA sequence: TGTGCCAGCATGCGTGGACAGGGGCTCCCCTCAACCTTC. The full variable domain, completed using reference TRBV2 and TRBJ1-2, is EPEVTQTPSHQVTQMGQEVILRCVPISNHLYFYWYRQILGQKVEFLVSFYNNEISEKSEIFDDQFSVERPDGSNFTLKIRSTKLEDSAMYFCASMRGQGLPSTFGSGTRLTVV.

This chain uses TRBV5-6 with TRBJ1-4, with 7 bases fitting TRBD1. The germline CDR1 and CDR2 sequences are SGHDT and YYEEEE. This CDR3 has 14 amino acids. The ends lost 4 bases at V and 6 bases at J; junction bases unmatched: 6. The CDR3 protein is CASSGLGTDEKLFF. As DNA, the CDR3 is TGTGCCAGCAGCGGCCTTGGGACAGATGAAAAACTGTTTTTT.

The chain has TRBV19 and TRBJ2-1, with 13 bases aligning to TRBD2. The CDR3 loop spans 14 amino acids. From germline, CDR1 is LNHDA and CDR2 SQIVND (reference sequence). Unmatched junction bases numbered 2, after V lost 4 bases and J lost 8 bases. DNA of the CDR3: TGTGCCAGTAGTAGGGGGACTAGCGGGGATGAGCAGTTCTTC. It is translated as CASSRGTSGDEQFF. The whole variable domain, filled in from reference TRBV19 and TRBJ2-1, reads DGGITQSPKYLFRKEGQNVTLSCEQNLNHDAMYWYRQDPGQGLRLIYYSQIVNDFQKGDIAEGYSVSREKKESFPLTVTSAQKNPTAFYLCASSRGTSGDEQFFGPGTRLTVL.

The rearrangement uses TRBV27 and TRBJ2-7; 9 bases are a match to TRBD1. In germline, CDR1 is MNHEY, CDR2 SMNVEV (reference sequence). This CDR3 has 16 amino acids. J gave up 2 bases and V 5 bases, and 10 bases lay outside the gene matches. As DNA, the CDR3 is TGTGCCAGCAGTCGGATTGACGGGACAGGGACCTACGAGCAGTACTTC. As protein: CASSRIDGTGTYEQYF.

This chain joins TRBV9 and TRBJ2-1; D unclear. CDR1 and CDR2 from the germline V gene are SGDLS and YYNGEE. The CDR3 has 12 amino acids. V lost 0 bases and J 10 bases, leaving 8 bases between the germline ends. CDR3 amino acids: CASSVDELEQFF. In DNA, the CDR3 is TGTGCCAGCAGCGTAGATGAGTTGGAGCAGTTCTTC.

The chain carries TRBV3-1 (or the pseudogene TRBV3-2) and TRBJ2-1, with 9 bases identical to TRBD2. The CDR3 extends over 15 amino acids. The junction had 4 bases not matched to a gene; V was cut back by 1 base and J by 6 bases. Germline V gene sequence: CDR1 LGHDT, CDR2 YNNKEL (reference sequence). Here the CDR3 DNA reads TGTGCCAGCAGCCAAGTAGGCGGGGGGGCCAATGAGCAGTTCTTC. Amino acid sequence: CASSQVGGGANEQFF.

This clone was seen just once. The genes are TRBV27 and TRBJ2-1; D possibly corresponds to TRBD2 (6 bases). CDR1 MNHEY and CDR2 SMNVEV come from the germline V gene (reference sequence). V was shortened by 6 bases and J by 2 bases, with 11 bases between the two germline ends. The CDR3 consists of 14 residues. The CDR3 DNA is TGTGCCAGCAGGGGGGGAACTCCCTACAATGAGCAGTTCTTC. Translation: CASRGGTPYNEQFF.

The V call is TRBV18, the J call TRBJ1-5, with 7 bases matching TRBD1. After removal of 3 bases from V and 3 bases from J, the junction contained 5 bases not matched to a gene. Germline V gene data show CDR1 as KGHSH and CDR2 as LQKENI. The CDR3 is 15 amino acids. Here the CDR3 reads CASSPDRMNNQPQHF. The CDR3 region has the DNA TGTGCCAGCTCACCGGACAGGATGAACAATCAGCCCCAGCATTTT. Looking up the rest from reference TRBV18 and TRBJ1-5 gives the full variable domain: NAGVMQNPRHLVRRRGQEARLRCSPMKGHSHVYWYRQLPEEGLKFMVYLQKENIIDESGMPKERFSAEFPKEGPSILRIQQVVRGDSAAYFCASSPDRMNNQPQHFGDGTRLSIL.

The chain joins TRBV5-4 to TRBJ2-2, with 8 positions matching TRBD1. The CDR3 totals 16 residues. The V segment lost 4 bases and the J segment 4 bases; nucleotides outside the gene matches: 9. In germline, CDR1 is SGHNT, CDR2 YYREEE (reference sequence). The CDR3 region has the DNA TGTGCCAGCAGCAAACCAGGGGGCGGAATCACCGGGGAGCTGTTTTTT. Its translation is CASSKPGGGITGELFF.

CDR3 coding DNA: TGTGCCAGCATCGGAACAGGGGACTATGGCTACACCTTC. Translating gives CASIGTGDYGYTF. The chain recombines TRBV6-5 with TRBJ1-2; 7 nucleotides line up with TRBD1. Germline-derived CDR1 and CDR2 are MNHEY and SVGAGI. V gave up 7 bases and J gave up 3 bases; unmatched junction bases: 5. The CDR3 length is 13 residues.

This clone was seen only a few times. V is TRBV7-9 and J is TRBJ2-7; maybe TRBD1 (5 bases). The CDR3 contains 14 residues. The V gene lost 5 bases and the J gene lost 4 bases, with 15 bases spanning the gap. Looked up from germline, CDR1 is SEHNR and CDR2 is FQNEAQ (reference sequence). CDR3 coding DNA: TGTGCCAGCAGCGACTGGTGGACACCGTACGAGCAGTACTTC. It encodes CASSDWWTPYEQYF. The full variable domain, in which reference TRBV7-9 and TRBJ2-7 provide the parts outside the CDR3, is DTGVSQNPRHKITKRGQNVTFRCDPISEHNRLYWYRQTLGQGPEFLTYFQNEAQLEKSRLLSDRFSAERPKGSFSTLEIQRTEQGDSAMYLCASSDWWTPYEQYFGPGTRLTVT.

This clone has only one observation. The chain recombines TRBV29-1 with TRBJ2-3; D is possibly TRBD2 (5 bases). CDR1 is SQVTM, CDR2 ANQGSEA, per germline. V dropped 4 bases and J dropped 6 bases, with 14 bases sitting between them. The CDR3 is 13 amino acids. DNA for the CDR3: TGCAGCGTTGCTAGCCGTCTATCGGATACGCAGTATTTT. Amino acids: CSVASRLSDTQYF.